Each of the 28 T cell receptor beta chains below was sequenced from the same sample in a study of blood T cells in healthy people across ages. For the second PCR, which ran for about 7 to 12 cycles, a sample-barcoded 5' primer and a J-beta primer mix were used. MiXCR, run by TCRdb on the 5' RACE reads, gives a single entry per CDR3 protein. The sample includes some 940,000 distinct CDR3 sequences, 25% to 35% of them seen just once. The data were also submitted as part of a second study, on T cells of mothers and their children.

The sequencing sample was made of blood. Source of these receptors: a middle-aged woman in good health.

V usage is TRBV28 and J usage is TRBJ1-2; possibly TRBD1 for D (5 bases). The CDR3 is 13 residues long. Germline CDR1 MDHEN, CDR2 SYDVKM. Trimming left V 7 bases short and J 2 bases short, with 11 bases between. Here the CDR3 reads CASNPTANYGYTF. The CDR3 nucleotides read TGTGCCAGCAACCCGACAGCCAACTATGGCTACACCTTC.

This clonotype was seen at least ten times. The chain carries TRBV27 and TRBJ1-5; a possible D gene is TRBD1 (5 bases). The CDR3 sequence is 16 residues long. The germline gives CDR1 MNHEY, CDR2 SMNVEV (reference sequence). Trimming took off 3 bases at V and 8 bases at J, with 20 bases between the two ends. CDR3 loop: CASSFLGGLTNEPQHF. Here the CDR3 DNA reads TGTGCCAGCAGTTTTCTCGGGGGACTTACCAACGAGCCCCAGCATTTT.

This clonotype came up a few times. This chain links TRBV6-2 or TRBV6-3 with TRBJ1-2, with 7 bases identical to TRBD1. CDR3 length equals 13 residues. V lost 10 bases, J lost 6 bases, and 11 bases stayed unmatched. Looked up from germline, CDR1 is MNHEY and CDR2 is SVGEGT. The CDR3 nucleotides read TGTGCCATCCACGATTACGACAGGGATGGCTACACCTTC. Encoded protein: CAIHDYDRDGYTF.

The V call is TRBV24-1, the J call TRBJ2-1; D is unclear. V was clipped by 5 bases and J by 7 bases, with 8 bases between them. This CDR3 is 12 amino acids long. Germline V CDR1 and CDR2: KGHDR, SFDVKD. The CDR3 sequence: CATSVARNEQFF. The CDR3 DNA follows: TGTGCCACCAGTGTTGCCAGAAATGAGCAGTTCTTC.

This clonotype has a count of ten or more. This sequence joins TRBV9 and TRBJ2-3, with 7 bases lining up with TRBD2. Germline loops: CDR1 SGDLS, CDR2 YYNGEE. The CDR3 sequence is 15 residues long. V was pared by 4 bases and J by 3 bases, with 8 bases of the junction left unmatched. CDR3 DNA sequence: TGTGCCAGCAGCTCTCGGGACTACACAACAGATACGCAGTATTTT. It is translated as CASSSRDYTTDTQYF.

Details on this clonotype: A read error may account for a junction end that differs from germline. The V gene is TRBV7-6, the J gene TRBJ1-2, with a tentative D call TRBD1 (5 bases). CDR3 length: 14 residues. Germline values: CDR1 SGHVS, CDR2 FNYEAQ. The chain's CDR3 is CASSPTGTGYDYTF. The CDR3 nucleotides are TGTGCCAGCAGCCCAACCGGGACGGGATATGACTACACCTTC.

The J gene is TRBJ1-2, the V gene TRBV5-5; D call uncertain. The CDR3 totals 18 residues. With 0 bases removed from V and 1 base from J, the gap between germline ends came to 19 bases. Germline V gene sequence: CDR1 SGHKS, CDR2 YYEKEE (reference sequence). The CDR3 nucleotides are TGTGCCAGCAGCTTGGGAGGAGGTGGAGGCCGACTTAACTATGGCTACACCTTC. It encodes CASSLGGGGGRLNYGYTF.

This clonotype appeared a few times. The chain is built from TRBV9 and TRBJ1-5; no reliable D call. CDR3 length: 15 amino acids. Trimming removed 3 bases from V and 0 bases from J, with 10 bases in between. Per the germline V gene, CDR1 is SGDLS and CDR2 is YYNGEE. CDR3 in amino acids: CASSADGDSNQPQHF. CDR3 bases: TGTGCCAGCAGCGCGGACGGAGATAGCAATCAGCCCCAGCATTTT.

The rearrangement links TRBV29-1 to TRBJ2-3, with 13 bases identical to TRBD2. The V segment lost 6 bases and the J segment 3 bases; nucleotides outside the gene matches: 3. The V gene's germline CDR1 is SQVTM and CDR2 ANQGSEA. CDR3 length: 14 residues. The CDR3: CSVTSGGATDTQYF. In DNA form, the CDR3 reads TGCAGCGTAACTAGCGGGGGGGCAACAGATACGCAGTATTTT.

This clonotype was picked up a small number of times. The chain couples TRBV5-1 to TRBJ2-3; 12 nucleotides line up with TRBD2. The V segment lost 4 bases and the J segment 1 base; nucleotides outside the gene matches: 16. The CDR3 is 20 residues long. CDR1 and CDR2 from the germline V gene are SGHRS and YFSETQ. CDR3 DNA: TGCGCCAGCAGCCCCCCAGGACTAGCGGGGTTCCCCTCTCGCACAGATACGCAGTATTTT. It codes for CASSPPGLAGFPSRTDTQYF.

This clonotype showed up just a few times. This chain joins TRBV18 and TRBJ2-3, with D perhaps TRBD1 or TRBD2 (5 bases each). This CDR3 contains 15 residues. The V gene's germline CDR1 is KGHSH and CDR2 LQKENI. V was trimmed by 3 bases and J by 1 base, leaving 11 bases between them. The CDR3 here is CASSPKKGRTDTQYF. The CDR3 DNA sequence: TGTGCCAGCTCACCCAAAAAGGGACGCACAGATACGCAGTATTTT.

The DNA for the CDR3 is TGCAGCGTTGATCAGGGTGGAAGCGAGCAGTACTTC. Its protein product is CSVDQGGSEQYF. The chain has TRBV29-1 and TRBJ2-5; TRBD1 might be the D (5 bases). The J call may be wrong; the DNA end is better matched by TRBJ2-7. The CDR3 runs 12 residues. Germline assignment: CDR1 SQVTM and CDR2 ANQGSEA.

Regarding this clonotype: A much larger clone sits a single nucleotide away, making a read error possible. The chain links TRBV5-1 to TRBJ1-2, with a tentative D call TRBD1 (5 bases). The V end lost 0 bases, the J end lost 4 bases, and 13 bases lay between the germline ends. Germline CDR1 reads SGHRS; CDR2 reads YFSETQ. This CDR3 is built from 15 residues. CDR3 bases: TGCGCCAGCAGCTTGGGGTCCCGGGGGAGCTATGGCTACACCTTC. It encodes CASSLGSRGSYGYTF.

This rearrangement joins TRBV9 to TRBJ2-5, with no clear D. Germline CDR1 and CDR2: SGDLS and YYNGEE. The CDR3 spans 13 residues. V was clipped by 3 bases and J by 2 bases, with 8 bases between them. The CDR3 is CASSGSLQETQYF. As DNA, the CDR3 is TGTGCCAGCAGCGGCAGCCTTCAAGAGACCCAGTACTTC.

This clonotype was detected many times. The chain joins TRBV7-3 to TRBJ2-3; D gene unclear. V was shortened by 5 bases and J by 2 bases, with 14 bases between the two germline ends. Germline lookup yields CDR1 SGHTA and CDR2 FQGTGA. The CDR3 runs 15 residues. The CDR3 region is CASSQLTIFTDTQYF. The CDR3 DNA follows: TGTGCCAGCAGCCAACTAACTATTTTCACAGATACGCAGTATTTT.

This clonotype was seen only a few times. The J gene is TRBJ2-3, the V gene TRBV28; TRBD1 or TRBD2 may be the D gene (5 bases each). Germline V gene lookup returns CDR1 MDHEN and CDR2 SYDVKM. The V gene lost 4 bases and the J gene lost 0 bases, with 17 bases spanning the gap. The CDR3 has 17 residues. CDR3 sequence reads: CASSSRGQGVSTDTQYF. The CDR3 nucleotides read TGTGCCAGCAGTTCTCGCGGTCAGGGAGTTAGCACAGATACGCAGTATTTT. The whole variable domain, remainder taken from reference TRBV28 and TRBJ2-3, is DVKVTQSSRYLVKRTGEKVFLECVQDMDHENMFWYRQDPGLGLRLIYFSYDVKMKEKGDIPEGYSVSREKKERFSLILESASTNQTSMYLCASSSRGQGVSTDTQYFGPGTRLTVL.

This clonotype was counted between two and nine times. This may be a read error: a much more frequent sequence differs by one nucleotide. The rearrangement uses TRBV12-3 or TRBV12-4 and TRBJ2-7; tentative D call: TRBD2 (7 bases). Deletions cut 1 base from V and 7 bases from J, with 14 bases between. The CDR3 extends over 14 amino acids. The CDR3 region has the DNA TGTGCCAGCAGTTTAGATCAGGGGAGGGGGGAGCAGTACTTC. This translates into CASSLDQGRGEQYF.

The genes are TRBV12-3 or TRBV12-4 and TRBJ1-2, with D hard to call. This CDR3 has 12 residues. V was shortened by 3 bases and J by 6 bases, with 8 bases between the two germline ends. For the CDR3, the DNA is TGTGCCAGCAGTTTGTGGAGAGATGGCTACACCTTC. Amino acids: CASSLWRDGYTF.

Notes on this clonotype: This could be a read error, since a much larger clone is one nucleotide away. The chain uses TRBV5-1 and TRBJ1-1; D gene ambiguous. The CDR3 loop spans 15 amino acids. Looked up from germline, CDR1 is SGHRS and CDR2 is YFSETQ. The CDR3: CVSSLGERLNTEAFF. The DNA for the CDR3 is TGCGTCAGCAGCTTGGGTGAACGGCTGAACACTGAAGCTTTCTTT.

This clonotype has a handful of counts. The genes are TRBV7-2 and TRBJ1-4; no definite D call. Germline loops: CDR1 SGHTA, CDR2 FQGNSA. The CDR3 covers 13 residues. Trimming cost V 8 bases and J 5 bases, with 12 bases left between them. CDR3 region: CASGRSRNEKLFF. CDR3 DNA: TGTGCCAGCGGCCGGAGCAGAAATGAAAAACTGTTTTTT.

Many counts were recorded for this clonotype. One end of the junction is discordant with germline, which a read error may explain. V is TRBV5-1 and J is TRBJ2-1, with D perhaps assigned TRBD1 or TRBD2 (6 bases each). The germline gives CDR1 SGHRS, CDR2 YFSETQ. The CDR3 contains 15 residues. In nucleotides, the CDR3 is TGTGCCAGCAGTTCCGGAGGGGGCTCCTACAATGAGCAGTTCTTC. Its protein is CASSSGGGSYNEQFF.

At least ten counts were recorded for this clonotype. V gene TRBV29-1 combines with J gene TRBJ1-2; 8 nucleotides align to TRBD1. V lost 5 bases and J lost 2; bases outside the gene matches: 4. CDR1 is SQVTM, CDR2 ANQGSEA, per germline. CDR3 length equals 13 residues. As DNA, the CDR3 is TGCAGCGTTATAACAGGGGGAAACTATGGCTACACCTTC. It yields the protein CSVITGGNYGYTF.

The chain is built from TRBV12-3 or TRBV12-4 and TRBJ1-6, with TRBD1 matching 7 bases. V dropped 10 bases and J dropped 7; count of bases not matched to a gene: 10. There are 14 residues in the CDR3. The CDR3 spells CAIRLGTANSPLHF. DNA for the CDR3: TGTGCCATCAGGCTTGGGACAGCGAATTCACCCCTCCACTTT.

In this sample, this clonotype turned up a few times. The chain employs TRBV7-2 and TRBJ2-3, with 9 positions matching TRBD2. The CDR3 has 15 amino acids. Germline lookup yields CDR1 SGHTA and CDR2 FQGNSA. With 6 bases clipped from V and 6 bases from J, the junction kept 10 bases outside the gene matches. CDR3 in DNA: TGTGCCAGCAGTTCTAGCGGGGTCACCTGGGATACGCAGTATTTT. Its protein is CASSSSGVTWDTQYF.

This clonotype was detected only a few times. V and J are TRBV2 and TRBJ2-5; maybe TRBD1 (5 bases). Germline V gene data show CDR1 as SNHLY and CDR2 as FYNNEI. This CDR3 comprises 14 residues. Trimming pared 2 bases from V and 0 bases from J, leaving 7 bases between. CDR3 DNA sequence: TGTGCCAGCAGTGAACAGGGTGACCAAGAGACCCAGTACTTC. Its translation is CASSEQGDQETQYF.

To note about this clonotype: A read error may be the cause here, since a much bigger clone is one base away. This chain uses TRBV7-6 with TRBJ2-7; D gene unclear. The germline V and J ends were trimmed by 5 bases and 2 bases, with 16 bases remaining between them. CDR1 is SGHVS and CDR2 is FNYEAQ in the germline V gene. CDR3 length equals 15 residues. CDR3 sequence: CASSPTHCITYEQYF. The CDR3, as DNA: TGTGCCAGCAGCCCGACGCATTGCATAACCTACGAGCAGTACTTC. Using reference TRBV7-6 and TRBJ2-7 for the parts outside the CDR3, the full variable domain is GAGVSQSPRYKVTKRGQDVALRCDPISGHVSLYWYRQALGQGPEFLTYFNYEAQQDKSGLPNDRFSAERPEGSISTLTIQRTEQRDSAMYRCASSPTHCITYEQYFGPGTRLTVT.

This clonotype was counted between two and nine times. The V gene is TRBV15, the J gene TRBJ1-6; no reliable D call. V gave up 3 bases and J gave up 5 bases, with 2 bases separating them. The CDR3 spans 12 residues. The germline CDR1 and CDR2 sequences are LNHNV and YYDKDF (reference sequence). The CDR3 sequence is CATSRDNSPLHF. The CDR3 DNA follows: TGTGCCACCAGCAGGGATAATTCACCCCTCCACTTT.

The V call is TRBV5-1, the J call TRBJ2-3, with D possibly TRBD2 on 6 matching bases. Between the trimmed V and J ends, which lost 3 bases and 6 bases, there was a span of 20 bases. Per germline, CDR1 SGHRS and CDR2 YFSETQ. This CDR3 has 16 amino acids. The CDR3 reads CASSWVGGGSGDTQYF. In DNA form, the CDR3 reads TGCGCCAGCAGCTGGGTCGGGGGAGGATCGGGCGATACGCAGTATTTT.